The rows below give T cell receptor beta chains drawn from one sample of a study of blood T cell repertoires in COVID-19. Sequencing used immunoSEQ multiplex PCR; TCRdb keeps in-frame clones, though not all of them. The sample carries about 440,000 clones, nearly 90% recorded once. The source material was PBMCs or T cells enriched from blood (not recorded which). The receptor set was obtained from a woman between 18 and 29 years old with acute COVID-19. CDR3s include the opening cysteine and the closing phenylalanine or tryptophan. The D gene is left open where the match is weak. Size is stated for part of the rows, as once, few or many counts, or as a class when the clone is expanded.

V gene	clone size	CDR3 length	D gene	J gene	CDR3 DNA	CDR3 protein
TRBV30	NA	13	TRBD2	TRBJ2-7	TGTGCCTGGGACGTAGCGGGAGCAAAGGAGCAGTACTTC	CAWDVAGAKEQYF
TRBV6-1	NA	15	NA	TRBJ1-1	TGTGCCAGCAGTGAAGCGTTGTTCGTGAACACTGAAGCTTTCTTT	CASSEALFVNTEAFF
TRBV9	NA	14	TRBD1	TRBJ2-5	TGTGCCAGCAGCGTTACAGGGGAGCGAGAGACCCAGTACTTC	CASSVTGERETQYF
TRBV28	NA	13	NA	TRBJ1-2	TGTGCCAGCAGTTTATCCGTCAACTATGGCTACACCTTC	CASSLSVNYGYTF
TRBV28	NA	14	TRBD1	TRBJ1-2	TGTGCCAGCACCCCCGGGACAGCAGGCTATGGCTACACCTTC	CASTPGTAGYGYTF
TRBV9	NA	15	TRBD1	TRBJ1-2	TGTGCCAGCAGCCCATCCCCCGCAGGGGGGTATGGCTACACCTTC	CASSPSPAGGYGYTF
TRBV5-6	once	12	NA	TRBJ2-7	TGTGCCAGCAGCTTGTTTGCGGACGAGCAGTACTTC	CASSLFADEQYF
TRBV7-2	NA	17	TRBD2	TRBJ2-1	TGTGCCAGCAGCTCCAGACTAGCGGGTAGCTCCTACAATGAGCAGTTCTTC	CASSSRLAGSSYNEQFF
TRBV4-1	NA	14	NA	TRBJ2-3	TGCGCCAGCAGCCGTCAGGGGCCGCGGGATACGCAGTATTTT	CASSRQGPRDTQYF
TRBV7-9	NA	14	NA	TRBJ2-1	TGTGCCAGCAGCTTATCCACATCCTACAATGAGCAGTTCTTC	CASSLSTSYNEQFF
TRBV6-5	NA	14	TRBD2	TRBJ2-1	TGTGCCAGCAGCCCGGGACTAGCGAGCCATGAGCAGTTCTTC	CASSPGLASHEQFF
TRBV11-3	NA	16	NA	TRBJ2-1	TGTGCCAGCAGCACCCGAGACTCGAGCTCCTACAATGAGCAGTTCTTC	CASSTRDSSSYNEQFF
TRBV3-1/TRBV3-2	NA	13	NA	TRBJ1-2	TGTGCCAGCAGCCAAGCGGCGGGCTATGGCTACACCTTC	CASSQAAGYGYTF
TRBV7-9	NA	17	NA	TRBJ1-5	TGTGCCAGCAGCTCGACGCCCCGGGACAAAGGTGATCAGCCCCAGCATTTT	CASSSTPRDKGDQPQHF
TRBV5-4	NA	13	NA	TRBJ2-7	TGTGCCAGTAAGTTCCGGGGTTCCTACGAGCAGTACTTC	CASKFRGSYEQYF
TRBV7-2	NA	16	TRBD1	TRBJ1-5	TGTGCCAGCAGCCCCGGGGACAGGGGTCTGAATCAGCCCCAGCATTTT	CASSPGDRGLNQPQHF
TRBV2	many	14	NA	TRBJ1-1	TGTGCCAGCACTGGGAGCAGGTTGAACACTGAAGCTTTCTTT	CASTGSRLNTEAFF
TRBV27	NA	15	NA	TRBJ2-2	TGTGCCAGCAGTCCCGGACCAGGGGACACCGGGGAGCTGTTTTTT	CASSPGPGDTGELFF
TRBV5-1	NA	15	TRBD1	TRBJ1-3	TGCGCCAGCAGCTTTGGGGACAGCTCTGGAAACACCATATATTTT	CASSFGDSSGNTIYF
TRBV7-2	NA	15	NA	TRBJ2-1	TGTGCCAGCAGCTTAACTACTAGATTTCACAATGAGCAGTTCTTC	CASSLTTRFHNEQFF
TRBV6-2/TRBV6-3	NA	13	TRBD1	TRBJ2-7	TGTGCCAGCAGTTATGGACAGGGGGCCGAGCAGTACTTC	CASSYGQGAEQYF
TRBV28	NA	11	NA	TRBJ2-5	TGTGCCACCACCACAGGGGAGACCCAGTACTTC	CATTTGETQYF
TRBV6-1	NA	14	NA	TRBJ1-4	TGTGCCAGCAGTGACAGGGGAATGGGTGAAAAACTGTTTTTT	CASSDRGMGEKLFF
TRBV19	NA	12	NA	TRBJ1-3	TGTGCCAGTAAAACAGGAGGAAACACCATATATTTT	CASKTGGNTIYF
TRBV4-3	NA	16	NA	TRBJ2-7	TGCGCCAGCAGCCAAGATTGGAGGGAAGAGGCCTACGAGCAGTACTTC	CASSQDWREEAYEQYF
TRBV29-1	NA	18	TRBD2	TRBJ2-5	TGCAGCGTTGAAGGCAGGGGACTAGCGGGGCAGGAAAGAAAGACCCAGTACTTC	CSVEGRGLAGQERKTQYF
TRBV7-8	few	16	TRBD1	TRBJ2-1	TGTGCCAGCAGCTCACCAGGACAGGGGCCGGACAATGAGCAGTTCTTC	CASSSPGQGPDNEQFF
TRBV7-2	NA	17	NA	TRBJ1-2	TGTGCCAGCAGCTTAGCAGGTTGGGGAGGAGAGGACTATGGCTACACCTTC	CASSLAGWGGEDYGYTF
TRBV7-9	NA	13	NA	TRBJ1-1	TGTGCCAGCAGTTCTACAGGGACGGCTGAAGCTTTCTTT	CASSSTGTAEAFF
TRBV9	NA	14	NA	TRBJ1-1	TGTGCCAGCAGCAACACCGAAAAGAACACTGAAGCTTTCTTT	CASSNTEKNTEAFF
TRBV7-6	NA	14	TRBD2	TRBJ2-5	TGTGCCAGCAGCCCACTAGCGGTCCAAGAGACCCAGTACTTC	CASSPLAVQETQYF
TRBV5-5	NA	15	TRBD1	TRBJ1-2	TGTGCCAGCAGCTTGGAGCAGGGGGCCTACTATGGCTACACCTTC	CASSLEQGAYYGYTF
TRBV12-5	NA	16	TRBD1	TRBJ1-3	TGTGCTAGTGGTTTGTCTCCCGAACAGGGGGGAAACACCATATATTTT	CASGLSPEQGGNTIYF
TRBV3-1/TRBV3-2	NA	14	NA	TRBJ1-2	TGTGCCAGCAGCCAGAGGCGCAGGGCGGATGGCTACACCTTC	CASSQRRRADGYTF
TRBV6-5	NA	13	TRBD1	TRBJ1-2	TGTGCCAGCAGTTATGGGACAGGGGAATGGAAAACCTTC	CASSYGTGEWKTF
TRBV5-1	NA	14	TRBD1	TRBJ1-6	TGCGCCAGCAGTCGGGGACAGGGGGCGGAACCCCTCCACTTT	CASSRGQGAEPLHF
TRBV28	NA	13	TRBD1	TRBJ2-7	TGTGCCAGCACGTTGGACAGGAGGTACGAGCAGTACTTC	CASTLDRRYEQYF
TRBV7-9	few	15	NA	TRBJ1-1	TGTGCCAGCAGCTTAGAGTACGCGGGTCTCGGTGAAGCTTTCTTT	CASSLEYAGLGEAFF
TRBV3-1/TRBV3-2	NA	16	TRBD1	TRBJ2-3	TGTGCCAGCAGCCAAGAAGGACAGGGGATTTTAGATACGCAGTATTTT	CASSQEGQGILDTQYF
TRBV28	NA	13	NA	TRBJ2-7	TGTGCCAGCAGTTTATCCTTTGCAGGGGAGCAGTACTTC	CASSLSFAGEQYF
TRBV28	NA	15	TRBD1	TRBJ1-5	TGTGCCAGCAGCTCTGGACAGGGGAATAATCAGCCCCAGCATTTT	CASSSGQGNNQPQHF
TRBV7-2	NA	12	NA	TRBJ1-6	TGTGCCAGCAGCATCTCAGGGCCACCCCTCCACTTT	CASSISGPPLHF